These 20 T cell receptor beta chains originate from one sample sequenced in a study of cytomegalovirus exposure and HLA in healthy donors. The PCR employed 60 Vbeta primers together with 13 Jbeta primers. Sequenced by immunoSEQ multiplex PCR; TCRdb stores in-frame clones only, minus some. The data hold 200,000 to 300,000 clones, with approximately 85% observed a single time. Sequencing was done on a sample of PBMCs. The receptors shown here come from a woman between 35 and 50 years old in good health and CMV-seropositive.

This chain connects TRBV4-2 to TRBJ2-1; D call uncertain. The CDR3 has 16 residues. V lost 0 bases and J 9 bases, leaving 18 bases between the germline ends. The germline V gene encodes CDR1 LGHNA and CDR2 YNFKEQ. CDR3: CASSQEGSVYLGEQFF. The DNA of the CDR3 is TGTGCCAGCAGCCAAGAGGGCTCAGTTTACTTAGGTGAGCAGTTCTTC.

The chain links TRBV6-1 to TRBJ1-5; D unresolved. V gave up 5 bases and J gave up 5 bases, with 10 bases separating them. The CDR3 is 13 amino acids. Looked up from germline, CDR1 is MNHNS and CDR2 is SASEGT. The CDR3 sequence: CASSPFIHQPQHF. CDR3 bases: TGTGCCAGCAGTCCTTTTATTCATCAGCCCCAGCATTTT.

The chain recombines TRBV6-1 with TRBJ2-6; D is unclear. V shed 2 bases and J shed 0 bases, with 11 bases lying between them. The CDR3 consists of 17 residues. Germline V lookup: CDR1 MNHNS, CDR2 SASEGT. The CDR3 here is CASSETGRSSGANVLTF. The CDR3, as DNA: TGTGCCAGCAGTGAAACTGGGCGTAGCTCTGGGGCCAACGTCCTGACTTTC.

The genes are TRBV7-9 and TRBJ2-3, with TRBD2 matching over 10 bases. The length of the CDR3 is 16 residues. Germline CDR1 is SEHNR and CDR2 is FQNEAQ (reference sequence). After removal of 1 base from V and 4 bases from J, the junction contained 5 bases not matched to a gene. The chain's CDR3 is CASSLGLAGDADTQYF. The DNA of the CDR3 is TGTGCCAGCAGCTTAGGCCTAGCGGGAGATGCAGATACGCAGTATTTT. The whole variable domain, remainder taken from reference TRBV7-9 and TRBJ2-3, is DTGVSQNPRHKITKRGQNVTFRCDPISEHNRLYWYRQTLGQGPEFLTYFQNEAQLEKSRLLSDRFSAERPKGSFSTLEIQRTEQGDSAMYLCASSLGLAGDADTQYFGPGTRLTVL.

This clone came up once. One end of the junction varies from germline; a read error may be responsible. The chain combines TRBV10-3 with TRBJ1-6; 7 nucleotides agree with TRBD1. The length of the CDR3 is 16 residues. Germline CDR1 is ENHRY and CDR2 is SYGVKD. The CDR3 DNA is TGTGCCATCAGTGAGTCGACGGGACAGTCGAATTCACCCCTTCACTTT. This gives the protein CAISESTGQSNSPLHF.

This CDR3 is CASRSEGLADETQYF. The DNA of the CDR3 is TGTGCCAGCAGGTCGGAGGGACTAGCGGATGAGACCCAGTACTTC. This rearrangement joins TRBV6-6 to TRBJ2-5; 11 positions agree with TRBD2. Germline V gives CDR1 MNHNY, CDR2 SVGAGI (reference sequence). The CDR3 runs to 15 residues. Germline trimming cut 6 bases from V and 5 bases from J; bases unmatched to any gene: 8.

The chain combines TRBV11-2 with TRBJ1-6; D may be TRBD1 (5 bases). This CDR3 region has 18 residues. Trimming shortened V by 5 bases and J by 8 bases, and 25 bases separated the two germline ends. CDR1 SGHAT and CDR2 FQNNGV come from the germline V gene. CDR3 sequence: CASSPRQYALPPDSPLHF. The CDR3 bases are TGTGCCAGCAGCCCGAGACAGTATGCACTCCCGCCGGATTCACCCCTCCACTTT.

The chain couples TRBV19 to TRBJ1-4; D is undetermined. Germline V gene sequence: CDR1 LNHDA, CDR2 SQIVND (reference sequence). This CDR3 is built from 14 residues. V lost 4 bases and J lost 3, with 9 bases in between. The CDR3 sequence: CASSKNGANEKLFF. CDR3 nucleotides: TGTGCCAGTAGTAAGAATGGAGCTAATGAAAAACTGTTTTTT.

This clone was found a few times. The V call is TRBV29-1, the J call TRBJ1-2; D unresolved. The CDR3 has 13 residues. Germline V gene lookup returns CDR1 SQVTM and CDR2 ANQGSEA. V lost 7 bases and J 1 base, leaving 13 bases between the germline ends. The CDR3 DNA reads TGCAGCGCGGGGTCCGGGATTAACTATGGCTACACCTTC. It is translated as CSAGSGINYGYTF.

This chain uses TRBV18 with TRBJ1-1; no clear D. Germline CDR1 and CDR2: KGHSH and LQKENI. The CDR3 consists of 12 residues. The V gene lost 3 bases and the J gene lost 9 bases, with 11 bases spanning the gap. The CDR3 protein is CASSPKQSKAFF. The CDR3 DNA sequence: TGTGCCAGCTCACCGAAACAGAGTAAAGCTTTCTTT.

V and J are TRBV5-5 and TRBJ1-5; 7 bases map to TRBD1. This CDR3 contains 16 residues. The junction had 11 bases not matched to a gene; V was cut back by 1 base and J by 7 bases. Germline V gene data show CDR1 as SGHKS and CDR2 as YYEKEE (reference sequence). This CDR3 reads CASSLRQGRIQQPQHF. As DNA, the CDR3 is TGTGCCAGCAGCTTGAGACAGGGTAGAATTCAACAGCCCCAGCATTTT. The full variable domain, with the rest looked up from reference TRBV5-5 and TRBJ1-5, is DAGVTQSPTHLIKTRGQQVTLRCSPISGHKSVSWYQQVLGQGPQFIFQYYEKEERGRGNFPDRFSARQFPNYSSELNVNALLLGDSALYLCASSLRQGRIQQPQHFGDGTRLSIL.

This clone has only one observation. The chain recombines TRBV5-8 with TRBJ1-5; no clear D. Trimming left V 4 bases short and J 9 bases short, with 14 bases between. The CDR3 is 13 amino acids. Germline V lookup: CDR1 SGHTS, CDR2 YDEGEE. CDR3 loop: CASSPLNRSPQHF. The CDR3 DNA sequence: TGTGCCAGCAGCCCCCTAAACCGATCGCCCCAGCATTTT.

J is TRBJ2-2 and V is TRBV4-2; 13 positions match TRBD2. Trimming took 3 bases from V and 9 from J; bases not matched to a gene: 7. Germline V CDR1 and CDR2: LGHNA, YNFKEQ. This CDR3 has 16 amino acids. CDR3 nucleotides: TGTGCCAGCAGCCAGATACTAGCGGGAGGGGCCCGGGAGCTGTTTTTT. Translating it yields CASSQILAGGARELFF.

The rearrangement links TRBV6-6 to TRBJ2-7; a weak D match, TRBD2 (5 bases). Germline CDR1 reads MNHNY; CDR2 reads SVGAGI (reference sequence). This CDR3 is 15 amino acids long. Trimming pared 8 bases from V and 3 bases from J, leaving 20 bases between. The CDR3 sequence is CASGIPGKSDYEQYF. For the CDR3, the DNA is TGTGCCAGCGGCATCCCGGGAAAGTCCGACTACGAGCAGTACTTC.

The rearrangement joins TRBV7-9 to TRBJ1-2; 9 bases agree with TRBD1. CDR3 size: 15 residues. CDR1 is SEHNR, CDR2 FQNEAQ, per germline (reference sequence). V shed 5 bases, J shed 5 bases, and the junction held 9 bases outside the gene matches. The CDR3 DNA reads TGTGCCAGCAGCCACGGACAGGGGATCGTATATGGCTACACCTTC. This gives the protein CASSHGQGIVYGYTF.

In nucleotides, the CDR3 is TGTGCCAGCAGCCCAACGGGACAGGGAGGTGAAAAACTGTTTTTT. Encoded protein: CASSPTGQGGEKLFF. V is TRBV7-3 and J is TRBJ1-4; TRBD1 aligns across 9 bases. V trimming: 5 bases; J trimming: 7 bases; junction bases outside the gene matches: 8. The CDR3 extends over 15 amino acids. The germline gives CDR1 SGHTA, CDR2 FQGTGA.

J is TRBJ1-5 and V is TRBV10-1; D possibly corresponds to TRBD1 (5 bases). CDR3 size: 17 residues. The germline CDR1 and CDR2 sequences are WNHNN and SYGVQD (reference sequence). V lost 7 bases and J 0 bases, leaving 19 bases between the germline ends. CDR3 region: CASKTGDVRLSNQPQHF. The CDR3 region has the DNA TGCGCCAGCAAAACAGGTGACGTTAGACTTAGCAATCAGCCCCAGCATTTT.

In this sample, this clone turned up a few times. Written as DNA, the CDR3 is TGTGCCAGCAGCTTAGTCGGACTAGCGATTCAAGAGACCCAGTACTTC. This gives the protein CASSLVGLAIQETQYF. V usage is TRBV7-2 and J usage is TRBJ2-5, with 9 bases aligning to TRBD2. The junction had 5 bases not matched to a gene; V was cut back by 1 base and J by 2 bases. This CDR3 spans 16 amino acids. The germline CDR1 and CDR2 sequences are SGHTA and FQGNSA.

The CDR3 loop reads CASSFRAVEAFF. The CDR3 DNA sequence: TGTGCCAGCAGCTTCCGTGCAGTCGAAGCTTTCTTT. The chain combines TRBV7-2 with TRBJ1-1; D unresolved. This CDR3 spans 12 amino acids. Germline V gives CDR1 SGHTA, CDR2 FQGNSA. The V gene lost 3 bases and the J gene lost 8 bases, with 10 bases spanning the gap.

The chain uses TRBV6-5 and TRBJ1-2, with D possibly TRBD1 on 6 matching bases. Germline V gives CDR1 MNHEY, CDR2 SVGAGI. V was trimmed by 4 bases and J by 2 bases, leaving 8 bases between them. CDR3 size: 13 residues. CDR3 residues: CASSSGQNYGYTF. For the CDR3, the DNA is TGTGCCAGCAGTTCGGGACAAAACTATGGCTACACCTTC.